There are a few counts of the clone carrying this T cell receptor (beta chain). These data come from a study of cytotoxic CD8 clonotypes in ibrutinib-treated CLL. With 6 bases clipped from V and 2 bases from J, the junction kept 3 bases outside the gene matches. The CDR3 runs to 14 residues. Germline V gene data show CDR1 as MNHEY and CDR2 as SMNVEV (reference sequence). Here immunoSEQ multiplex PCR was the method, and the copy in TCRdb shows in-frame clones only, minus some. This table holds roughly 250,000 clones, 60% to 75% found once. This chain connects TRBV27 to TRBJ2-2; 7 bases match TRBD2. The starting material was PBMCs, obtained after 24 months of ibrutinib treatment. This receptor was obtained from a human donor with chronic lymphocytic leukemia. In nucleotides, the CDR3 is TGTGCCAGCAGGCGGGGGAGTAACACCGGGGAGCTGTTTTTT. Amino acids: CASRRGSNTGELFF.